What follows is one T cell receptor (beta chain) and its context. Its antigen remains unknown. The data originate from a study of T cells after posttransplantation cyclophosphamide. Study-wide results and caveats: Blood and skin or GI T cell repertoires showed limited TRB overlap. Donor-recipient repertoire similarity was low at 1-2 months, rising over year one. Recipient CMV seropositivity and CMV reactivation strongly tracked TRB clonality.

Treatment was busulfan-fludarabine conditioning, a marrow graft, and cyclophosphamide on days +3 and +4. V lost 1 base, J lost 4 bases, and 19 bases stayed unmatched. Germline V lookup: CDR1 SGHRS, CDR2 YFSETQ. This CDR3 has 20 amino acids. Sequencing was performed with immunoSEQ multiplex PCR; in TCRdb, only in-frame clones are kept and a portion is missing. The sample holds 7,500 to 10,000 clones, about four fifths seen once. The chain links TRBV5-1 to TRBJ2-1; 8 bases are shared with TRBD1. The sample in question was PBMCs, obtained approximately 1,900 days after a stem cell transplant with posttransplant cyclophosphamide. This sequence originates from a female patient aged 40-50 years who received an allogeneic stem cell transplant from a related donor, was CMV-positive, and had no GVHD. Some T cells could come from the graft donor. The CDR3 is CASSLSSGQGFPFPYNEQFF. CDR3 DNA: TGCGCCAGCAGCTTGTCCAGTGGACAGGGTTTCCCCTTCCCTTACAATGAGCAGTTCTTC. The full variable domain, with the rest looked up from reference TRBV5-1 and TRBJ2-1, is KAGVTQTPRYLIKTRGQQVTLSCSPISGHRSVSWYQQTPGQGLQFLFEYFSETQRNKGNFPGRFSGRQFSNSRSEMNVSTLELGDSALYLCASSLSSGQGFPFPYNEQFFGPGTRLTVL.